The present T cell receptor beta chain was sequenced within a study of blood T cell repertoires in COVID-19. Whole-study context: Specimens from acute and convalescent COVID-19 originated in the United States, Italy and Spain. Sources were T cells, B-cell-depleted T cells, or PBMCs; the material itself was cDNA or gDNA.

In the original analysis: Amplification of reference gene primers was used by the study to estimate nucleated cell counts. The table came from immunoSEQ multiplex PCR; TCRdb's copy has only in-frame clones and leaves some out. Clone size and the V and J calls come from that table; the DNA yielded D and trimming. This table holds roughly 190,000 clones, about 80% found once. Germline CDR1 is MNHEY and CDR2 is SVGAGI. The germline V and J ends were trimmed by 2 bases and 4 bases, with 14 bases remaining between them. The CDR3 extends over 15 amino acids. The TCR was taken from a man in his 60s with acute or convalescent COVID-19. Sequencing was performed on peripheral blood. The rearrangement uses TRBV6-5 and TRBJ1-1; perhaps TRBD1 as D (5 bases). The DNA for the CDR3 is TGTGCCAGCAGTTACCGGGCAGGGCTGGGCACTGAAGCTTTCTTT. This sequence encodes CASSYRAGLGTEAFF.